These T cell receptor beta chains were read from a single sample in a study of graft-versus-host responses after intestinal transplantation. The method was immunoSEQ multiplex PCR; TCRdb's version includes in-frame clones alone and lacks a portion of them. There are 80,000 or so clones in the sample; 80% to 95% occur only once, and roughly 0.64% lies in the top ten. This material consisted of PBMCs, taken 98 days after intestinal transplantation. Every receptor here comes from a human patient who received an intestinal transplant, so some T cells may come from the graft donor. The CDR3 runs from the conserved cysteine through the conserved F or W. A D gene is named only where the DNA matches it firmly. Size tells how often a clone was seen (once, few, many) or the class of an expanded clone, and some rows leave it out.

CDR3aa: CASSQRIHGPLICEQYF; CDR3nt: TGCGCCAGCAGTCAAAGGATACATGGTCCTTTAATCTGCGAGCAGTACTTC; len: 17; j_gene: TRBJ2-7; abundance: once; v_gene: TRBV23-1; d_gene: NA
CDR3aa: CASSPGTGSAEQYF; CDR3nt: TGTGCCAGCAGTCCCGGGACAGGGTCCGCCGAGCAGTACTTC; len: 14; j_gene: TRBJ2-7; abundance: NA; v_gene: TRBV2; d_gene: TRBD1
CDR3aa: CASRRTSGLTDTQYF; CDR3nt: TGTGCCAGCAGGAGGACTAGCGGATTAACAGATACGCAGTATTTT; len: 15; j_gene: TRBJ2-3; abundance: NA; v_gene: TRBV6-4; d_gene: TRBD2
CDR3aa: CASSQDTRGSYNSPLHF; CDR3nt: TGCGCCAGCAGCCAAGATACACGGGGTTCCTATAATTCACCCCTCCACTTT; len: 17; j_gene: TRBJ1-6; abundance: NA; v_gene: TRBV4-1; d_gene: NA
CDR3aa: CASSWDRQNTEAFF; CDR3nt: TGTGCCAGCAGCTGGGACAGGCAGAACACTGAAGCTTTCTTT; len: 14; j_gene: TRBJ1-1; abundance: once; v_gene: TRBV11-1; d_gene: TRBD1
CDR3aa: CASSLLRGHSNLAETQYF; CDR3nt: TGTGCCAGCAGTTTATTGCGGGGCCACTCGAATCTGGCGGAGACCCAGTACTTC; len: 18; j_gene: TRBJ2-5; abundance: NA; v_gene: TRBV28; d_gene: NA
CDR3aa: CASSKSLSAAYNEQFF; CDR3nt: TGTGCCAGTAGTAAAAGTTTAAGCGCTGCCTACAATGAGCAGTTCTTC; len: 16; j_gene: TRBJ2-1; abundance: NA; v_gene: TRBV19; d_gene: NA
CDR3aa: CASSQKIGLSTDTQYF; CDR3nt: TGTGCCAGCAGCCAAAAAATAGGACTAAGCACAGATACGCAGTATTTT; len: 16; j_gene: TRBJ2-3; abundance: NA; v_gene: TRBV11-2; d_gene: NA
CDR3aa: CASIWDRGAGNTIYF; CDR3nt: TGTGCCAGCATCTGGGACAGGGGAGCTGGAAACACCATATATTTT; len: 15; j_gene: TRBJ1-3; abundance: NA; v_gene: TRBV2; d_gene: TRBD1
CDR3aa: CASSQEGGGFSYEQYF; CDR3nt: TGTGCCAGCAGCCAAGAAGGTGGGGGCTTTTCCTACGAGCAGTACTTC; len: 16; j_gene: TRBJ2-7; abundance: NA; v_gene: TRBV4-2; d_gene: NA
CDR3aa: CASSPGGTSGFDEQFF; CDR3nt: TGTGCCAGCTCGCCCGGGGGGACTAGCGGCTTCGATGAGCAGTTCTTC; len: 16; j_gene: TRBJ2-1; abundance: NA; v_gene: TRBV18; d_gene: TRBD2
CDR3aa: CASSLRTSGVAYEQYF; CDR3nt: TGCGCCAGCAGCCTCCGGACTAGCGGGGTGGCCTACGAGCAGTACTTC; len: 16; j_gene: TRBJ2-7; abundance: NA; v_gene: TRBV5-1; d_gene: TRBD2
CDR3aa: CASSAIAGGSVYEQYF; CDR3nt: TGTGCCAGCAGCGCAATAGCGGGGGGATCGGTCTACGAGCAGTACTTC; len: 16; j_gene: TRBJ2-7; abundance: NA; v_gene: TRBV7-2; d_gene: TRBD2
CDR3aa: CASSDMGPGGNEQFF; CDR3nt: TGTGCCAGCAGTGATATGGGACCCGGAGGCAATGAGCAGTTCTTC; len: 15; j_gene: TRBJ2-1; abundance: NA; v_gene: TRBV2; d_gene: NA
CDR3aa: CASSPQGLGEQYF; CDR3nt: TGCGCCAGTTCCCCCCAGGGATTGGGGGAGCAGTACTTC; len: 13; j_gene: TRBJ2-7; abundance: NA; v_gene: TRBV10-1; d_gene: NA
CDR3aa: CASSYWETGAAFF; CDR3nt: TGTGCCAGCAGTTACTGGGAGACAGGGGCAGCTTTCTTT; len: 13; j_gene: TRBJ1-1; abundance: NA; v_gene: TRBV6-6; d_gene: TRBD1
CDR3aa: CASSGHYLFTTDTQYF; CDR3nt: TGTGCCAGCAGCGGACACTACTTATTCACCACAGATACGCAGTATTTT; len: 16; j_gene: TRBJ2-3; abundance: NA; v_gene: TRBV7-2; d_gene: NA
CDR3aa: CASSLQGGAWTDTQYF; CDR3nt: TGTGCCAGCAGCCTCCAGGGGGGGGCATGGACAGATACGCAGTATTTT; len: 16; j_gene: TRBJ2-3; abundance: NA; v_gene: TRBV11-2; d_gene: NA
CDR3aa: CASSQEELTGELFF; CDR3nt: TGCGCCAGCAGCCAAGAAGAACTAACCGGGGAGCTGTTTTTT; len: 14; j_gene: TRBJ2-2; abundance: once; v_gene: TRBV4-1; d_gene: NA
CDR3aa: CASSYGTRGVGEQYF; CDR3nt: TGTGCCAGCAGTTACGGGACTAGGGGAGTCGGCGAGCAGTACTTC; len: 15; j_gene: TRBJ2-7; abundance: NA; v_gene: TRBV6-5; d_gene: TRBD2
CDR3aa: CASSGSYEQYF; CDR3nt: TGCGCCAGCAGCGGATCCTACGAGCAGTACTTC; len: 11; j_gene: TRBJ2-7; abundance: once; v_gene: TRBV4-1; d_gene: NA
CDR3aa: CASRLRASGGPFSTDTQYF; CDR3nt: TGTGCCAGCAGGCTTCGGGCTAGCGGGGGGCCTTTTAGCACAGATACGCAGTATTTT; len: 19; j_gene: TRBJ2-3; abundance: few; v_gene: TRBV2; d_gene: TRBD2
CDR3aa: CASSQDLGGGAYTQYF; CDR3nt: TGTGCCAGCAGCCAAGATCTTGGCGGGGGGGCTTATACGCAGTATTTT; len: 16; j_gene: TRBJ2-3; abundance: NA; v_gene: TRBV4-2; d_gene: TRBD2
CDR3aa: CASSPGQGLGFGYTF; CDR3nt: TGCGCCAGCAGTCCCGGACAGGGTTTGGGCTTTGGCTACACCTTC; len: 15; j_gene: TRBJ1-2; abundance: NA; v_gene: TRBV10-2; d_gene: TRBD1
CDR3aa: CASSLGEVADSWETQYF; CDR3nt: TGTGCCAGCAGCTTAGGAGAGGTAGCAGACTCCTGGGAGACCCAGTACTTC; len: 17; j_gene: TRBJ2-5; abundance: NA; v_gene: TRBV7-9; d_gene: NA
CDR3aa: CASSPPAGGSYTF; CDR3nt: TGTGCCAGCTCACCACCGGCAGGGGGAAGCTACACCTTC; len: 13; j_gene: TRBJ1-2; abundance: NA; v_gene: TRBV18; d_gene: TRBD1
CDR3aa: CATSRNRGLARTGELFF; CDR3nt: TGTGCCACCAGCAGAAATAGGGGACTAGCGAGGACCGGGGAGCTGTTTTTT; len: 17; j_gene: TRBJ2-2; abundance: NA; v_gene: TRBV15; d_gene: TRBD2
CDR3aa: CASSPWTSASVDQYF; CDR3nt: TGCGCCAGCAGCCCCTGGACTAGCGCGTCCGTGGACCAGTACTTC; len: 15; j_gene: TRBJ2-5; abundance: NA; v_gene: TRBV5-1; d_gene: TRBD2
CDR3aa: CASSPLAGWMNEQFF; CDR3nt: TGTGCCAGTAGCCCCCTAGCGGGATGGATGAATGAGCAGTTCTTC; len: 15; j_gene: TRBJ2-1; abundance: NA; v_gene: TRBV19; d_gene: TRBD2
CDR3aa: CASSGPTGREAFF; CDR3nt: TGTGCCAGCAGCGGACCTACAGGGCGGGAAGCTTTCTTT; len: 13; j_gene: TRBJ1-1; abundance: NA; v_gene: TRBV13; d_gene: NA
CDR3aa: CSAQGLAGLETQYF; CDR3nt: TGCAGCGCCCAAGGACTAGCGGGATTGGAGACCCAGTACTTC; len: 14; j_gene: TRBJ2-5; abundance: NA; v_gene: TRBV29-1; d_gene: TRBD2
CDR3aa: CASSEVGGGSQPQHF; CDR3nt: TGTGCCAGCAGTGAAGTCGGGGGTGGGAGTCAGCCCCAGCATTTT; len: 15; j_gene: TRBJ1-5; abundance: few; v_gene: TRBV6-1; d_gene: NA
CDR3aa: CASSHIWLRAGGPWDTQYF; CDR3nt: TGTGCCAGCAGCCACATTTGGTTGCGAGCGGGGGGGCCATGGGATACGCAGTATTTT; len: 19; j_gene: TRBJ2-3; abundance: NA; v_gene: TRBV4-2; d_gene: TRBD2
CDR3aa: CASSLSLAEQYF; CDR3nt: TGCGCCAGCAGCCTATCATTGGCCGAGCAGTACTTC; len: 12; j_gene: TRBJ2-7; abundance: NA; v_gene: TRBV5-1; d_gene: NA
CDR3aa: CASSFLRDINTEAFF; CDR3nt: TGTGCCAGCAGTTTTCTCCGGGACATCAACACTGAAGCTTTCTTT; len: 15; j_gene: TRBJ1-1; abundance: NA; v_gene: TRBV7-9; d_gene: NA
CDR3aa: CSGLRTGVDTQYF; CDR3nt: TGCAGCGGCCTACGGACAGGGGTGGATACGCAGTATTTT; len: 13; j_gene: TRBJ2-3; abundance: NA; v_gene: TRBV29-1; d_gene: TRBD1
CDR3aa: CARNRGLDSTDTQYF; CDR3nt: TGTGCCAGGAACAGGGGGCTAGATAGTACAGATACGCAGTATTTT; len: 15; j_gene: TRBJ2-3; abundance: NA; v_gene: TRBV19; d_gene: TRBD1
CDR3aa: CASSSGQNTGELFF; CDR3nt: TGTGCCAGCAGCTCGGGACAGAACACCGGGGAGCTGTTTTTT; len: 14; j_gene: TRBJ2-2; abundance: NA; v_gene: TRBV28; d_gene: NA